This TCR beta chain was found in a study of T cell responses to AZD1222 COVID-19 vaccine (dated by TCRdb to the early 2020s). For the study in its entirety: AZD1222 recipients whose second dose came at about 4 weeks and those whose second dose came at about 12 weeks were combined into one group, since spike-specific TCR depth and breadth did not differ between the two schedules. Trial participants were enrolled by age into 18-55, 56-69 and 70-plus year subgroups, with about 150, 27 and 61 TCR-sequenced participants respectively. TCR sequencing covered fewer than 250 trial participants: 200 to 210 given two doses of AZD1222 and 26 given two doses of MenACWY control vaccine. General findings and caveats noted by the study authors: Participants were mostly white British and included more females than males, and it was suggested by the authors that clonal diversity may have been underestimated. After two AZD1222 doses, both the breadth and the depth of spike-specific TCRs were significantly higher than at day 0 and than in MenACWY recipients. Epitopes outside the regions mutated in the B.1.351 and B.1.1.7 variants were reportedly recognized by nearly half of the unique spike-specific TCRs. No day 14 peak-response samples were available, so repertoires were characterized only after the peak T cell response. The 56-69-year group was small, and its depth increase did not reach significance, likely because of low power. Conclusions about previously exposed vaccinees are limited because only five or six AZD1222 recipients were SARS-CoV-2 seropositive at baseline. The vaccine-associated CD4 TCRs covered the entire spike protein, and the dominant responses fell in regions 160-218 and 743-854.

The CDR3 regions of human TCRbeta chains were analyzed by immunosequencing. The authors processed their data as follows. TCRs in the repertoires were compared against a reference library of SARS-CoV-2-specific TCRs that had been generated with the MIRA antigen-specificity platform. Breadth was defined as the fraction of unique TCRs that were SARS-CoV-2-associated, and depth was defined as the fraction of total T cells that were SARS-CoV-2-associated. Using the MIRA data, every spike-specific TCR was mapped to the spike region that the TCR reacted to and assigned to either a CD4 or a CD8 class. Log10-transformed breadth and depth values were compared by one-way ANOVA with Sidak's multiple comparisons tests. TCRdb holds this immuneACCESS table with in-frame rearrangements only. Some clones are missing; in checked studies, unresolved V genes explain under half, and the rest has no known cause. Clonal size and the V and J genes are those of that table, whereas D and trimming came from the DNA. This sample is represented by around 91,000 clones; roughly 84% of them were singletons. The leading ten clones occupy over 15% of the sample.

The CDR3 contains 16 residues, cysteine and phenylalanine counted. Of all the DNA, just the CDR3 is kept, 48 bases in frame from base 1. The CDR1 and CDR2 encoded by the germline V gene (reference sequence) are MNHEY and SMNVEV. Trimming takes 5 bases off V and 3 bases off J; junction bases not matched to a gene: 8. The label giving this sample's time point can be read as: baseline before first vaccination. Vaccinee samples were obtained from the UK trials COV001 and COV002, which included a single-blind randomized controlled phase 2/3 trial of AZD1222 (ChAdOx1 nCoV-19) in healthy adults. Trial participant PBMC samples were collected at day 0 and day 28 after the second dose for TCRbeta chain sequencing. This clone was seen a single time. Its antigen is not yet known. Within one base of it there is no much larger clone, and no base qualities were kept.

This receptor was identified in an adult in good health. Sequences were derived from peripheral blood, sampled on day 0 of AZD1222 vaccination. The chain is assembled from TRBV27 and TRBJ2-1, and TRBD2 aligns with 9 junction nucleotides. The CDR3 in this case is CASSTLLAGFYNEQFF. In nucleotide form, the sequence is TGTGCCAGCAGTACCCTCCTAGCGGGATTCTACAATGAGCAGTTCTTC.